One and the same sample provided the 19 T cell receptor beta chains below, sequenced in a study of shared clonotypes between healthy human individuals. Repertoires were generated with immunoSEQ multiplex PCR, while TCRdb's copy carries only in-frame clones and drops some. The sample holds hundreds of thousands of clones, 90% to 96% seen once. Sequences were obtained from naive CD4+ T cells sorted from blood. Subset here: CD45RA+ positively selected. The source of these receptors is a young woman in good health.

The genes are TRBV19 and TRBJ2-1; 11 bases are shared with TRBD2. The CDR3 consists of 12 residues. Germline V gene sequence: CDR1 LNHDA, CDR2 SQIVND (reference sequence). V was pared by 4 bases and J by 14 bases, with 4 bases of the junction left unmatched. The CDR3 coding sequence is TGTGCCAGTAGTACTAGCGGGAGGAATAAGTTCTTC. Its translation: CASSTSGRNKFF.

The chain employs TRBV6-1 and TRBJ2-4, with no clear D. Per the germline V gene, CDR1 is MNHNS and CDR2 is SASEGT. V dropped 0 bases and J dropped 0 bases, with 9 bases sitting between them. There are 16 residues in the CDR3. The CDR3 sequence is CASSEAGQLAKNIQYF. The CDR3 coding sequence is TGTGCCAGCAGTGAAGCAGGCCAGCTAGCCAAAAACATTCAGTACTTC.

The rearrangement links TRBV7-6 to TRBJ2-1; 13 bases align to TRBD2. Germline CDR1 SGHVS, CDR2 FNYEAQ. The CDR3 totals 17 residues. V shed 5 bases, J shed 0 bases, and the junction held 4 bases outside the gene matches. Here the CDR3 DNA reads TGTGCCAGCAGCGCCCGACTAGCGGGAGGCTCCTACAATGAGCAGTTCTTC. It yields the protein CASSARLAGGSYNEQFF. The full variable domain, completed using reference TRBV7-6 and TRBJ2-1, is GAGVSQSPRYKVTKRGQDVALRCDPISGHVSLYWYRQALGQGPEFLTYFNYEAQQDKSGLPNDRFSAERPEGSISTLTIQRTEQRDSAMYRCASSARLAGGSYNEQFFGPGTRLTVL.

This sequence joins TRBV5-6 and TRBJ1-3; unclear D gene. This CDR3 spans 15 amino acids. The V end lost 2 bases, the J end lost 0 bases, and 9 bases lay between the germline ends. Germline assignment: CDR1 SGHDT and CDR2 YYEEEE. The CDR3 here is CASSFRGYSGNTIYF. The CDR3 DNA is TGTGCCAGCAGCTTTAGAGGTTACTCTGGAAACACCATATATTTT.

V is TRBV19 and J is TRBJ2-1, with D tentatively TRBD1 (6 bases). V lost 3 bases, J lost 5 bases, and 11 bases lay in between. The CDR3 is made up of 14 amino acids. Germline-derived CDR1 and CDR2 are LNHDA and SQIVND (reference sequence). CDR3: CASSIVAGDNEQFF. The CDR3 DNA follows: TGTGCCAGTAGTATTGTGGCAGGGGACAATGAGCAGTTCTTC.

The J gene is TRBJ2-7, the V gene TRBV14; D is uncertain. Trimming left V 2 bases short and J 2 bases short, with 10 bases between. This CDR3 region has 14 residues. CDR1 and CDR2 (germline): SGHDN, FVKESK. The CDR3 spells CASSQPGIPYEQYF. Written as DNA, the CDR3 is TGTGCCAGCAGCCAACCTGGGATCCCCTACGAGCAGTACTTC.

V gene TRBV27 combines with J gene TRBJ1-1; TRBD1 aligns across 12 bases. The germline V gene encodes CDR1 MNHEY and CDR2 SMNVEV (reference sequence). Trimming took 6 bases from V and 5 from J; bases not matched to a gene: 7. The CDR3 consists of 15 residues. Here the CDR3 reads CASRRDRGLRTEAFF. In DNA form, the CDR3 reads TGTGCCAGCAGAAGGGACAGGGGGCTTAGAACTGAAGCTTTCTTT.

The chain combines TRBV29-1 with TRBJ1-1; no clear D. CDR3 length: 13 amino acids. Germline loops: CDR1 SQVTM, CDR2 ANQGSEA. The V end was cut by 4 bases, the J end by 0 bases, with 9 bases between. CDR3 DNA sequence: TGCAGCGTTGTTCGCCCCCTGAACACTGAAGCTTTCTTT. This encodes CSVVRPLNTEAFF.

This chain joins TRBV11-2 and TRBJ1-6, with 10 bases identical to TRBD1. Losses at the gene ends were 1 base for V and 9 bases for J; bases not matched to a gene: 6. The CDR3 is 16 amino acids. From germline, CDR1 is SGHAT and CDR2 FQNNGV. CDR3 nucleotides: TGTGCCAGCAGCTTAGGGACAGGGGGAGGAATTTCACCCCTCCACTTT. It codes for CASSLGTGGGISPLHF.

Only one count was recorded for this clone. The CDR3 is CASSDSGSQYF. The DNA of the CDR3 is TGTGCCAGCAGCGATAGCGGGAGCCAGTACTTC. The chain has TRBV7-2 and TRBJ2-5; the match to TRBD2 covers 9 bases. The V gene's germline CDR1 is SGHTA and CDR2 FQGNSA. Unmatched junction bases numbered 2, after V lost 5 bases and J lost 10 bases. The CDR3 is 11 residues long.

J is TRBJ2-7 and V is TRBV11-3, with D tentatively TRBD1 (6 bases). Looked up from germline, CDR1 is SGHNT and CDR2 is YENEEA. The ends were cut back, 1 base at V and 2 bases at J, with 12 bases in the middle. The length of the CDR3 is 15 residues. Here the CDR3 reads CASSLGGQSPYEQYF. The CDR3 bases are TGTGCCAGCAGCTTAGGCGGACAGAGTCCCTACGAGCAGTACTTC. The full variable domain, its missing parts supplied by reference TRBV11-3 and TRBJ2-7, is EAGVVQSPRYKIIEKKQPVAFWCNPISGHNTLYWYLQNLGQGPELLIRYENEEAVDDSQLPKDRFSAERLKGVDSTLKIQPAELGDSAVYLCASSLGGQSPYEQYFGPGTRLTVT.

This chain joins TRBV28 and TRBJ2-1; maybe TRBD2 (5 bases). CDR1 and CDR2 from the germline V gene are MDHEN and SYDVKM. The CDR3 is 15 residues long. V was pared by 3 bases and J by 1 base, with 10 bases between. The CDR3 DNA is TGTGCCAGCAGTTTTAAGAGAGGGTCCTACAATGAGCAGTTCTTC. This sequence encodes CASSFKRGSYNEQFF. Supplemented by reference TRBV28 and TRBJ2-1, the full variable domain reads DVKVTQSSRYLVKRTGEKVFLECVQDMDHENMFWYRQDPGLGLRLIYFSYDVKMKEKGDIPEGYSVSREKKERFSLILESASTNQTSMYLCASSFKRGSYNEQFFGPGTRLTVL.

The V call is TRBV4-1, the J call TRBJ2-1; TRBD2 might be the D (7 bases). CDR3 length: 16 amino acids. The V and J ends lost 4 bases and 9 bases respectively, with 22 bases between them. The germline CDR1 and CDR2 sequences are MGHRA and YSYEKL. In nucleotides, the CDR3 is TGCGCCAGCAGCCCCCTAATGCCTAGCGGAGGGGGTGAGCAGTTCTTC. This gives the protein CASSPLMPSGGGEQFF.

In this sample, this clone turned up once. The V call is TRBV4-1, the J call TRBJ2-1; possibly TRBD1 for D (5 bases). V was clipped by 1 base and J by 8 bases, with 21 bases between them. The CDR3 covers 17 residues. The germline CDR1 and CDR2 sequences are MGHRA and YSYEKL. CDR3 sequence (DNA): TGCGCCAGCAGCCAAGTCCCTACTCTCGGACAAGGCGATGAGCAGTTCTTC. This encodes CASSQVPTLGQGDEQFF.

This clone is a singleton in its sample. In nucleotides, the CDR3 is TGTGCCAGCAGTTTAGACTCGTTCGGGTCATCAAATACGCAGTATTTT. Translating gives CASSLDSFGSSNTQYF. The genes are TRBV28 and TRBJ2-3; D uncertain. With 2 bases removed from V and 7 bases from J, the gap between germline ends came to 19 bases. This CDR3 has 16 amino acids. CDR1 MDHEN and CDR2 SYDVKM come from the germline V gene.

This chain connects TRBV6-4 to TRBJ2-3, with TRBD2 matching over 8 bases. Germline loops: CDR1 MRHNA, CDR2 SNTAGT. The length of the CDR3 is 16 residues. V lost 0 bases to trimming and J lost 5 bases; unmatched junction nucleotides: 7. The CDR3 loop reads CASSDSSRGGGDTQYF. CDR3 in DNA: TGTGCCAGCAGTGACTCGAGTCGGGGGGGTGGAGATACGCAGTATTTT.

The genes are TRBV9 and TRBJ2-3; D unclear. Trimming took 4 bases from V and 8 from J, leaving 14 bases between them. Germline CDR1 SGDLS, CDR2 YYNGEE. The CDR3 has 13 amino acids. CDR3 sequence reads: CASSSTPGGTQYF. CDR3 sequence (DNA): TGTGCCAGCAGCTCCACCCCGGGCGGTACGCAGTATTTT.

About this clone: Other DNA variants within this sample encode the same CDR3. This rearrangement joins TRBV28 to TRBJ1-1; D gene ambiguous. Germline V lookup: CDR1 MDHEN, CDR2 SYDVKM. The CDR3 is 12 residues long. Trimming removed 3 bases at V and 2 bases at J, with 4 bases between. CDR3 protein: CASSFLNTEAFF. Here the CDR3 DNA reads TGTGCCAGCAGTTTCCTTAACACTGAAGCTTTCTTT.

This rearrangement joins TRBV2 to TRBJ1-1, with TRBD1 matching 8 bases. The CDR3 length is 14 residues. J was trimmed by 4 bases and V by 5 bases; bases with no gene match: 6. Germline V gene sequence: CDR1 SNHLY, CDR2 FYNNEI. CDR3 sequence reads: CASSQGQGGTEAFF. The CDR3 DNA follows: TGTGCCAGCAGTCAAGGACAGGGTGGCACTGAAGCTTTCTTT.